The T cell receptor (beta chain) under discussion was sequenced for a study of blood T cell repertoires in COVID-19. Background on the study: Samples came from the United States, Italy and Spain, spanning acute and convalescent COVID-19. T cells, B-cell-depleted T cells, or PBMCs supplied cDNA or gDNA.

The V end lost 3 bases, the J end lost 7 bases, and 13 bases lay between the germline ends. Germline-derived CDR1 and CDR2 are LGHDT and YNNKEL (reference sequence). The CDR3 has 13 residues. Source study methods: Reference gene primer amplification yielded estimated nucleated cell counts. TCRdb's copy holds only in-frame clones and misses some; the assay was immunoSEQ multiplex PCR. V and J calls and clone size are those listed in that table; D and trimming were worked out from the DNA. Among 130,000 to 150,000 clones listed, around 90% were seen once. This receptor was obtained from a man between 65 and 85 years old with acute or convalescent COVID-19. The chain recombines TRBV3-1 (or the pseudogene TRBV3-2) with TRBJ2-7, with TRBD1 as a possible D gene (6 bases). Source material: peripheral blood. The CDR3 coding sequence is TGTGCCAGCAGCCAGTCCCCTCAGGGGGAGCAGTACTTC. This translates into CASSQSPQGEQYF.